This T cell receptor beta chain was profiled in a study of blood T cells in healthy people across ages. Study information: Every two T cells gave about one barcoded beta molecule via template switching.

Sample-barcoded 5' priming and a J-beta primer mix drove a second PCR of 7 to 11 cycles. Tags on each cDNA molecule came from a template-switch adaptor with 12 random nucleotides. In TCRdb, the 5' RACE reads were re-called with MiXCR into one record per CDR3 protein. The table records about 800,000 distinct CDR3 sequences, 20% to 25% of them present only once. The CDR3 has 15 amino acids. The V gene's germline CDR1 is DFQATT and CDR2 SNEGSKA (reference sequence). Deletions cut 0 bases from V and 5 bases from J, with 13 bases between. The table lists this clonotype with a few counts. This sample was also put to use in a study of T cells of mothers and their children. As that report states: No persistent microchimeric T cell clones were detected at approximately 91 clones per million clonotypes sensitivity.

This receptor was obtained from a boy aged 5-17 years in good health. This chain joins TRBV20-1 and TRBJ1-4; D possibly corresponds to TRBD1 (5 bases). What was sequenced was blood. The CDR3 nucleotides read TGCAGTGCTAGAGACTCATCAGGGAACAATGAAAAACTGTTTTTT. Amino acids: CSARDSSGNNEKLFF.